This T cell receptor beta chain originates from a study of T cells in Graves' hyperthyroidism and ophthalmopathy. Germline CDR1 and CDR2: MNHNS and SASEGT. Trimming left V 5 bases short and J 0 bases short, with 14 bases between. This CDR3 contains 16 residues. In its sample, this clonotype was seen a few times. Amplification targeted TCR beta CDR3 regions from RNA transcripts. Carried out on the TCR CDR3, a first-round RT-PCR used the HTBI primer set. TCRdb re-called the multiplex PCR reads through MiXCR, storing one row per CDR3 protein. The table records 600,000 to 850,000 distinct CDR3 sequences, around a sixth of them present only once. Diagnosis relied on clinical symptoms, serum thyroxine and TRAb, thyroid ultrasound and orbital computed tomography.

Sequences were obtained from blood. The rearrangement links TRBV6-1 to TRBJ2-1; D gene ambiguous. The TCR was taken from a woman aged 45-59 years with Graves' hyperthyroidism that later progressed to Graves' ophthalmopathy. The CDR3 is CASSYVFASSYNEQFF. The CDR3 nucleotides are TGTGCCAGCAGTTATGTATTTGCGAGCTCCTACAATGAGCAGTTCTTC.